Following are 27 T cell receptor beta chains from one sample sequenced in a study of CD8+CD57+ T cells in acquired aplastic anemia. Patients sequenced had flow cytometry evidence of CD8+CD57+ cell expansion. Genomic DNA constituted the template upon which TCR beta VDJ and CDR3 profiling was performed. TCRdb independently ran MiXCR on the reads; one entry per CDR3 protein. The profile shows 200,000 or so distinct CDR3 sequences, around 49% of them singletons. Specimen: sorted CD4+, CD8+, or CD8+CD57+ T cells (not recorded which) from PBMCs. All receptors come from a human donor with aplastic anemia.

The rearrangement uses TRBV29-1 and TRBJ2-7; D is unclear. The CDR3 has 12 amino acids. V was cut by 4 bases and J by 0 bases, with 7 bases left in between. Per germline, CDR1 SQVTM and CDR2 ANQGSEA. The CDR3 loop reads CSVAFSSYEQYF. In nucleotides, the CDR3 is TGCAGCGTTGCTTTTAGCTCCTACGAGCAGTACTTC.

The chain is built from TRBV7-2 and TRBJ2-7; tentatively, D is TRBD2 (6 bases). Per germline, CDR1 SGHTA and CDR2 FQGNSA. The CDR3 loop spans 14 amino acids. Trimming left V 2 bases short and J 7 bases short, with 15 bases between. CDR3 in amino acids: CASSLSRSRGEQYF. DNA of the CDR3: TGTGCCAGCAGCTTATCCCGTTCCCGGGGGGAGCAGTACTTC.

This sequence joins TRBV7-4 and TRBJ1-2; a weak D match, TRBD1 (5 bases). This CDR3 is built from 13 residues. CDR1 and CDR2 (germline): SGHVT, SQSDAQ. V was shortened by 5 bases and J by 5 bases, with 12 bases between the two germline ends. CDR3 protein: CASSVRQSYGYTF. The CDR3 region has the DNA TGTGCCAGCAGCGTCCGACAGTCATATGGCTACACCTTC. Looking up the rest from reference TRBV7-4 and TRBJ1-2 gives the full variable domain: GAGVSQSPRYKVAKRGRDVALRCDSISGHVTLYWYRQTLGQGSEVLTYSQSDAQRDKSGRPSGRFSAERPERSVSTLKIQRTEQGDSAVYLCASSVRQSYGYTFGSGTRLTVV.

The rearrangement links TRBV5-1 to TRBJ1-3, with a possible D match to TRBD1 (5 bases). The CDR3 consists of 16 residues. Trimming removed 0 bases at V and 3 bases at J, with 13 bases between. Germline CDR1 reads SGHRS; CDR2 reads YFSETQ. The CDR3 reads CASSLVQEFLGNTIYF. The CDR3 nucleotides read TGCGCCAGCAGCTTGGTACAGGAATTTCTTGGAAACACCATATATTTT. Full variable domain (missing parts from reference TRBV5-1 and TRBJ1-3): KAGVTQTPRYLIKTRGQQVTLSCSPISGHRSVSWYQQTPGQGLQFLFEYFSETQRNKGNFPGRFSGRQFSNSRSEMNVSTLELGDSALYLCASSLVQEFLGNTIYFGEGSWLTVV.

The V and J genes are TRBV7-2 and TRBJ2-7; 10 bases fit TRBD1. CDR3 length equals 15 residues. Germline CDR1 SGHTA, CDR2 FQGNSA. The ends lost 6 bases at V and 0 bases at J; junction bases unmatched: 5. The CDR3 protein is CASSEGQGGSYEQYF. In nucleotides, the CDR3 is TGTGCCAGCAGTGAAGGACAGGGGGGCTCCTACGAGCAGTACTTC.

The genes are TRBV19 and TRBJ2-7; TRBD2 matches at 7 bases. Germline CDR1 and CDR2: LNHDA and SQIVND (reference sequence). Unmatched junction bases numbered 6, after V lost 4 bases and J lost 3 bases. This CDR3 contains 14 residues. CDR3 coding DNA: TGTGCCAGTAGTACCTCAGCGGGGAGCTACGAGCAGTACTTC. Encoded protein: CASSTSAGSYEQYF.

This clonotype was recorded at least ten times. The chain recombines TRBV12-3 or TRBV12-4 with TRBJ2-2, with 8 bases identical to TRBD1. V lost 0 bases to trimming and J lost 4 bases; unmatched junction nucleotides: 4. The CDR3 contains 16 residues. The CDR3 nucleotides are TGTGCCAGCAGTTTAGCCCACGGACAGGGCACCGGGGAGCTGTTTTTT. Translated: CASSLAHGQGTGELFF.

The table lists this clonotype with many counts. The CDR3 region has the DNA TGTGCCAGTAGTATACAATTGACTAGCGAAGAGACCCAGTACTTC. Protein product: CASSIQLTSEETQYF. The chain links TRBV19 to TRBJ2-5; 8 bases agree with TRBD2. Germline trimming cut 2 bases from V and 3 bases from J; bases unmatched to any gene: 5. This CDR3 contains 15 residues. Germline-derived CDR1 and CDR2 are LNHDA and SQIVND (reference sequence).

The V gene is TRBV5-1, the J gene TRBJ1-1; possible D gene TRBD1, 5 bases. With 4 bases removed from V and 4 bases from J, the gap between germline ends came to 23 bases. Germline V lookup: CDR1 SGHRS, CDR2 YFSETQ. The CDR3 sequence is 17 residues long. The CDR3 region is CASSSQPLAGEGTEAFF. CDR3 coding DNA: TGCGCCAGCAGCAGTCAGCCCCTAGCGGGGGAGGGCACTGAAGCTTTCTTT.

Worth noting for this clonotype: An end of the junction does not agree with germline; a read error may underlie this. The V gene is TRBV20-1, the J gene TRBJ2-5; 7 bases align to TRBD1. The germline V gene encodes CDR1 DFQATT and CDR2 SNEGSKA (reference sequence). CDR3 size: 14 residues. CDR3 sequence: CSAHSGTAQETQYF. CDR3 DNA: TGCAGTGCTCATAGTGGGACAGCCCAAGAGACCCAGTACTTT.

There are many counts of this clonotype. The V call is TRBV3-1, the J call TRBJ1-6; unclear D gene. From germline, CDR1 is LGHDT and CDR2 YNNKEL (reference sequence). Deletions cut 3 bases from V and 8 bases from J, with 5 bases between. The CDR3 runs to 12 residues. CDR3 in DNA: TGTGCCAGCAGCCATTCGGATTCACCCCTCCACTTT. It encodes CASSHSDSPLHF.

This clonotype was observed a few times. The chain uses TRBV10-3 and TRBJ1-2; maybe TRBD1 (6 bases). Germline CDR1 ENHRY, CDR2 SYGVKD. This CDR3 region has 12 residues. Trimming pared 4 bases from V and 3 bases from J, leaving 6 bases between. CDR3 DNA sequence: TGTGCCATCAGTGGGACAGACTATGGCTACACCTTC. As protein: CAISGTDYGYTF.

This clonotype was counted at least ten times. The chain links TRBV7-9 to TRBJ2-2, with D possibly being TRBD2 (5 bases). The germline V gene has CDR1 SEHNR and CDR2 FQNEAQ (reference sequence). The CDR3 is 14 amino acids. Trimming took off 5 bases at V and 6 bases at J, with 13 bases between the two ends. This CDR3 reads CASSPFGAAGELFF. DNA for the CDR3: TGTGCCAGCAGCCCCTTCGGAGCGGCCGGGGAGCTGTTTTTT.

The chain employs TRBV2 and TRBJ2-5; perhaps TRBD2 as D (7 bases). Germline V CDR1 and CDR2: SNHLY, FYNNEI. The CDR3 totals 13 residues. Deletions cut 6 bases from V and 5 bases from J, with 13 bases between. CDR3 amino acids: CASRLGGGETQYF. CDR3 nucleotide sequence: TGTGCCAGCAGATTGGGAGGGGGGGAGACCCAGTACTTC.

This chain uses TRBV9 with TRBJ1-4, with D unresolved. The CDR3 runs to 16 residues. Trimming removed 1 base at V and 0 bases at J, with 10 bases between. Germline assignment: CDR1 SGDLS and CDR2 YYNGEE. CDR3 amino acids: CASSVRGDTTNEKLFF. CDR3 coding DNA: TGTGCCAGCAGCGTACGGGGAGACACAACTAATGAAAAACTGTTTTTT.

V gene TRBV7-2 combines with J gene TRBJ1-1; possible D gene TRBD1, 6 bases. V was cut by 0 bases and J by 3 bases, with 14 bases left in between. This CDR3 is 16 amino acids long. Germline values: CDR1 SGHTA, CDR2 FQGNSA. The CDR3 region has the DNA TGTGCCAGCAGCTTAGCGGGGGCGCGAGGGGACACTGAAGCTTTCTTT. Protein sequence: CASSLAGARGDTEAFF.

This clonotype was seen a few times. This may be a read error: a much more frequent sequence differs by one nucleotide. The J gene is TRBJ2-7, the V gene TRBV7-9; the D gene is possibly TRBD2 (6 bases). This CDR3 has 15 amino acids. Germline V gene sequence: CDR1 SEHNR, CDR2 FQNEAQ (reference sequence). The CDR3 DNA is TGTGCCGGCAGCTCTCGACCTAGCGACTCCTACGAGCAGTACTTC. This sequence encodes CAGSSRPSDSYEQYF. Supplemented by reference TRBV7-9 and TRBJ2-7, the full variable domain reads DTGVSQNPRHKITKRGQNVTFRCDPISEHNRLYWYRQTLGQGPEFLTYFQNEAQLEKSRLLSDRFSAERPKGSFSTLEIQRTEQGDSAMYLCAGSSRPSDSYEQYFGPGTRLTVT.

The chain combines TRBV2 with TRBJ1-5, with D possibly TRBD1 on 6 matching bases. CDR1 and CDR2 (germline): SNHLY, FYNNEI. The CDR3 has 14 residues. Between the trimmed V and J ends, which lost 6 bases and 0 bases, there was a span of 9 bases. CDR3 sequence (DNA): TGTGCCAGCAGGCAGGGGTATAGCAATCAGCCCCAGCATTTT. Protein: CASRQGYSNQPQHF.

This clonotype was detected many times. This chain joins TRBV29-1 and TRBJ2-7; 11 positions agree with TRBD2. Germline loops: CDR1 SQVTM, CDR2 ANQGSEA. Losses at the gene ends were 6 bases for V and 2 bases for J; bases not matched to a gene: 3. The CDR3 consists of 13 residues. The CDR3 DNA follows: TGCAGCGTACTTAGCGGGGGGGCCTACGAGCAGTACTTC. Translating it yields CSVLSGGAYEQYF.

This clonotype has a count of ten or more. The chain has TRBV6-5 and TRBJ2-5; the D gene is possibly TRBD2 (6 bases). The CDR3 runs to 15 residues. With 7 bases removed from V and 0 bases from J, the gap between germline ends came to 15 bases. The germline V gene encodes CDR1 MNHEY and CDR2 SVGAGI. The CDR3 region has the DNA TGTGCCAGCACGTACCGGGGGTGGTACCAAGAGACCCAGTACTTC. Encoded protein: CASTYRGWYQETQYF.

J is TRBJ1-4 and V is TRBV24-1, with 8 bases matching TRBD1. This CDR3 has 17 residues. The ends lost 2 bases at V and 5 bases at J; junction bases unmatched: 9. CDR1 is KGHDR and CDR2 is SFDVKD in the germline V gene. The CDR3 protein is CATSDSSSGGANEKLFF. The CDR3 DNA reads as TGTGCCACCAGTGATTCCTCATCAGGGGGCGCGAATGAAAAACTGTTTTTT.

This clonotype has only a few counts. The gene calls are TRBV11-2 and TRBJ2-7; 10 nucleotides line up with TRBD1. Germline V gene lookup returns CDR1 SGHAT and CDR2 FQNNGV. V shed 1 base, J shed 4 bases, and the junction held 1 base outside the gene matches. This CDR3 spans 14 amino acids. For the CDR3, the DNA is TGTGCCAGCAGCTTAGCGGGACAGGGGTACGAGCAGTACTTC. Translation: CASSLAGQGYEQYF.

This clonotype turned up a few times. The V and J genes are TRBV19 and TRBJ2-7; 7 bases agree with TRBD1. J lost 1 base, V lost 3 bases, and 12 bases had no gene match. The CDR3 sequence is 17 residues long. Germline V gene data show CDR1 as LNHDA and CDR2 as SQIVND (reference sequence). The CDR3 DNA is TGTGCCAGTAGTATGACCGCAACGGGACAGAAATCCTACGAGCAGTACTTC. Its translation is CASSMTATGQKSYEQYF.

This CDR3 is CASSLALLSIRGRGETQYF. For the CDR3, the DNA is TGTGCCAGCAGCTTAGCCCTCCTGAGCATCAGGGGGCGTGGAGAGACCCAGTACTTC. The V and J genes are TRBV7-9 and TRBJ2-5; TRBD1 matches 8 bases. Germline V gene sequence: CDR1 SEHNR, CDR2 FQNEAQ (reference sequence). The CDR3 is 19 amino acids. Trimming removed 0 bases from V and 4 bases from J; junction bases left unmatched: 16.

As concerns this clonotype: A read error may be the cause here, since a much bigger clone is one base away. This likely comes from a read error, as the CDR3 has no conserved phenylalanine or tryptophan at its end. The V gene is TRBV2, the J gene TRBJ1-1; D is uncertain. Germline CDR1 SNHLY, CDR2 FYNNEI. This CDR3 has 11 residues. The V gene lost 7 bases and the J gene lost 4 bases, with 7 bases spanning the gap. The CDR3 coding sequence is TGTGCCAGCACAAGGTTCACTGAAGCTTTCCTT. Protein sequence: CASTRFTEAFL.

This chain connects TRBV5-1 to TRBJ2-5; D may correspond to TRBD1 or TRBD2 (5 bases each). The V gene lost 3 bases and the J gene lost 3 bases, with 18 bases spanning the gap. The CDR3 is made up of 16 amino acids. CDR1 and CDR2 from the germline V gene are SGHRS and YFSETQ. Here the CDR3 reads CASSCKPGLWEETQYF. The CDR3 DNA is TGCGCCAGCAGCTGTAAACCGGGGCTGTGGGAAGAGACCCAGTACTTC.

The chain joins TRBV5-1 to TRBJ1-1, with 8 bases aligning to TRBD1. This CDR3 contains 17 residues. Germline trimming cut 3 bases from V and 0 bases from J; bases unmatched to any gene: 10. Germline assignment: CDR1 SGHRS and CDR2 YFSETQ. This CDR3 is CASSSPGGHIMNTEAFF. CDR3 DNA sequence: TGCGCCAGCAGCTCACCAGGGGGCCATATCATGAACACTGAAGCTTTCTTT. Based on the CDR3 plus reference TRBV5-1 and TRBJ1-1, the full variable domain is KAGVTQTPRYLIKTRGQQVTLSCSPISGHRSVSWYQQTPGQGLQFLFEYFSETQRNKGNFPGRFSGRQFSNSRSEMNVSTLELGDSALYLCASSSPGGHIMNTEAFFGQGTRLTVV.